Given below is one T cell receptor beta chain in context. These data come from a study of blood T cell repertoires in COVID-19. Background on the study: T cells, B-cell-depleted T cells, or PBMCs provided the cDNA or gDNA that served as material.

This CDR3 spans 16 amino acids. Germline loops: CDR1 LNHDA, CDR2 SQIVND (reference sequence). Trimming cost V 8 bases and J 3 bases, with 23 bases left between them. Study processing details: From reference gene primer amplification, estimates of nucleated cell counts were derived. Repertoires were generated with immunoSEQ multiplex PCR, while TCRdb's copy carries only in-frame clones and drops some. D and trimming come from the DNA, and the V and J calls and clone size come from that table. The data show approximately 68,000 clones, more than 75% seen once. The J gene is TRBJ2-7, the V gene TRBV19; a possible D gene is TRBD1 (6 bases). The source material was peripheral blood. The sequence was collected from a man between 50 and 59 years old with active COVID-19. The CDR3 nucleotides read TGTGCCAGTTCTGGCAGGGGCGACAGTGTATTCTACGAGCAGTACTTC. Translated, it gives CASSGRGDSVFYEQYF. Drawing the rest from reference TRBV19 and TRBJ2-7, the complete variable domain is DGGITQSPKYLFRKEGQNVTLSCEQNLNHDAMYWYRQDPGQGLRLIYYSQIVNDFQKGDIAEGYSVSREKKESFPLTVTSAQKNPTAFYLCASSGRGDSVFYEQYFGPGTRLTVT.